Here is one T cell receptor beta chain with its context. Its binding antigen is unknown. There are no base qualities to consult, and no much larger clone falls within one base. For the CD8 naive samples, CD45RO-negative cells were positively selected for CCR7, yielding a CD45RA+CCR7+ population from which TemRA cells were excluded. The donors were healthy, HIV-negative adults who had no recently reported acute infections or vaccinations. Only Caucasian adults living in Nashville, Tennessee, USA were represented among the donors. Blood was obtained by leukapheresis, after which PBMCs were separated by Ficoll-Histopaque density gradient centrifugation and cryopreserved in liquid nitrogen vapor phase. Analytical flow cytometry was used to check the purity and quantity of every magnetically sorted T cell population. From each sorted fraction, genomic DNA was isolated and quantified by UV absorbance on a Nanodrop 2000c.

The data derive from a study of shared clonotypes between healthy human individuals (dated by TCRdb to about 2020). About the full investigation: The cohort comprised a couple of women and a few men aged 18 to 49 years. Per donor, three plates each were used for CD4 naive and CD4 memory, two for CD8 naive, and one for CD8 memory. Blood TCR repertoires of a handful of healthy adults were deeply sequenced to estimate repertoire size and the extent of clonotype sharing between individuals. Libraries were prepared and TCR repertoires were sequenced by different laboratories using diverse techniques, in order to increase sequencing depth and limit assay-specific biases. Each donor's leukapheresis produced roughly between roughly 0.9 and 8.9 billion PBMCs. Overall study results and their limits: Pairwise subsampling led to the expectation that sequencing depth would affect the degree of clonotype sharing among donors. Rarefaction of sorted-subset datasets indicated incomplete sequencing despite the large sequencing depth. Higher generation probabilities were observed for clonotypes shared by all four sorted-subset donors than for non-shared clonotypes. Estimated clonotype richness was generally larger for naive than for memory subsets. Sampling was restricted to blood, and TCR repertoires in tissues likely differ from the TCR repertoires found in blood. About 5% of naive CD4, 3.5% of naive CD8, around 2.3% of memory CD4, and roughly 0.4% of memory CD8 clonotypes were shared across a handful of donors. Because the study included a small number of donors, the genetic and exposure-history diversity represented was limited.

Using the deep immunoSEQ assay, multiplex PCR amplified TCR CDR3 regions from genomic DNA. For each cell subset, the extracted genomic DNA was distributed evenly across all wells of several immunoSEQ 96-well plates, and each plate served as one replicate. For sorted subsets, each replicate PCR was loaded with 200 ng genomic DNA, equivalent to some 31,000 T cell genomes. Purified libraries were measured with a Qubit 3.0 fluorometer, size-checked on a Bioanalyzer 2100, and measured again with the KAPA Library Quantification kit. Every immunoSEQ 96-well plate was sequenced on a separate single-read 150-cycle Illumina NextSeq 550 flow cell. Concerning the study's data processing: Because the immunoSEQ output included only junctional sequences and no quality scores, the filtering could not be the same as the filtering used for full-length reads. To assign V/J genes and CDR3, sequences were annotated against IMGT germline references using PyIR, a Python wrapper for IgBLAST v1.9. Any read was removed if the V/J assignment was weak (E-value above 1e-6), the CDR3 was missing, or the read contained stop codons, out-of-frame junctions, or ambiguous translated residues. V3J clonotypes were defined as sequences sharing the same inferred V gene, J gene, and CDR3 amino acid sequence. To compute the percentage overlap between repertoires, the number of shared unique clonotypes was divided by the size of the smaller repertoire. Three approaches were used to assess repertoire richness: RTK rarefaction, the Chao1 estimator, and Recon v2.1 estimates of unobserved clonotypes. Generation probabilities were computed with OLGA for all TCRbeta clonotypes obtained by the gDNA method from four donors. TCRdb took this table from immuneACCESS and kept in-frame rearrangements with V and J called. Such tables lack part of the clones; where checked against another copy, unresolved V genes explain under half of the gap, and the rest is unexplained. D and trimming were read from the DNA, whereas the V and J calls and clone size are those reported in that table. The sample table shows approximately 810,000 clones, and 92% are seen once. Less than 25% of the sample is in the top ten clones.

The material sequenced was naive CD8+ T cells sorted from blood. Read against the paper, the sample's cell subset or site label means: CD45RA+CCR7+. The sequence came from a man aged 25-45 years in good health.

The CDR3 protein: CASSPDRIDYEQYF. The DNA is TGTGCCAGCTCACCCGACAGGATAGACTACGAGCAGTACTTC. The chain joins TRBV18 to TRBJ2-7; matching of 6 bases hints at TRBD1 as the D gene. V drops 3 bases and J drops 3 bases, leaving 12 bases in between. CDR1 and CDR2, per the germline V gene, are KGHSH and LQKENI. The CDR3, cysteine through phenylalanine, is 14 amino acids long. Here the CDR3 DNA is all that survives: 42 bases in frame from base 1.